This TCR beta chain comes out of a study of beta chain features in type 1 diabetes. Study findings and constraints: VDJ junctions in type 1 diabetes patients carried more deletions and fewer insertions. Compared with healthy donors, patients appeared to share more similar naive, central memory and regulatory TCRB repertoires. Patients with Type 1 diabetes showed moderately but significantly shorter TCRB CDR3s in all four CD4+ subsets.

Expressed TCRB transcripts were sequenced, since all the RNA that had been isolated was reverse transcribed. Using immunoSEQ multiplex PCR, the repertoire was profiled, and TCRdb retains in-frame clones only, with some absent. The sample lists 200,000 to 250,000 clones, roughly an eighth occurring once. V shed 1 base, J shed 2 bases, and the junction held 2 bases outside the gene matches. The CDR3 loop spans 16 amino acids. Germline V gene sequence: CDR1 KGHSH, CDR2 LQKENI. About this clone itself: Its matching antigen is unknown. At the DNA level, this CDR3 is encoded by other sequences in the same sample as well.

The clonotype was recovered from a woman aged 40 to 50 in good health. The specimen sequenced was naive CD4+ T cells from blood. V is TRBV18 and J is TRBJ2-3; 11 bases map to TRBD2. CDR3 nucleotide sequence: TGTGCCAGCTCACCACTAGCGGGGGGGCCCACAGATACGCAGTATTTT. This encodes CASSPLAGGPTDTQYF.